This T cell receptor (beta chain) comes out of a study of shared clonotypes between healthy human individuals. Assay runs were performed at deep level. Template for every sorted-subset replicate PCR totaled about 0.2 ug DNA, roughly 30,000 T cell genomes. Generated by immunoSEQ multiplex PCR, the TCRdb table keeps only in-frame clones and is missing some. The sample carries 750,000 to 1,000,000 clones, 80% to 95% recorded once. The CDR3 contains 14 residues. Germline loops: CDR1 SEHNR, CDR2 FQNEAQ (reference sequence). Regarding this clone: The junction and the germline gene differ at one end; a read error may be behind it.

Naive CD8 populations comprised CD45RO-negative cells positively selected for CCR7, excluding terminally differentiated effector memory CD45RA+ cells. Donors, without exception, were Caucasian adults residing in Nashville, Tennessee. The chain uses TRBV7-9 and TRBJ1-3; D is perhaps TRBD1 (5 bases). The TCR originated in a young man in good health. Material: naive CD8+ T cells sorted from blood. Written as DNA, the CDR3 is TGTGCCAGCAACTTACTGGGGGTCGGAAACACCATATATTTT. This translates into CASNLLGVGNTIYF. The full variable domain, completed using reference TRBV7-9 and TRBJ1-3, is DTGVSQNPRHKITKRGQNVTFRCDPISEHNRLYWYRQTLGQGPEFLTYFQNEAQLEKSRLLSDRFSAERPKGSFSTLEIQRTEQGDSAMYLCASNLLGVGNTIYFGEGSWLTVV.